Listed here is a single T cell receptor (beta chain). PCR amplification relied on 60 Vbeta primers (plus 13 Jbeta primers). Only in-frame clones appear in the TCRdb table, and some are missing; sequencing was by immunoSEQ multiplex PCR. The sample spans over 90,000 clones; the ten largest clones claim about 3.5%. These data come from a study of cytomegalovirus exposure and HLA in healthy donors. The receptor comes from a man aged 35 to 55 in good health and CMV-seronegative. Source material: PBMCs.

CDR3 sequence reads: CASSVSSGITTGELFF. The DNA for the CDR3 is TGTGCCAGCAGCGTGAGTAGCGGGATAACTACCGGGGAGCTGTTTTTT. The V and J genes are TRBV9 and TRBJ2-2, with TRBD2 matching 8 bases. The CDR3 length is 16 residues. Germline CDR1 is SGDLS and CDR2 is YYNGEE. The junction had 8 bases not matched to a gene; V was cut back by 2 bases and J by 5 bases.